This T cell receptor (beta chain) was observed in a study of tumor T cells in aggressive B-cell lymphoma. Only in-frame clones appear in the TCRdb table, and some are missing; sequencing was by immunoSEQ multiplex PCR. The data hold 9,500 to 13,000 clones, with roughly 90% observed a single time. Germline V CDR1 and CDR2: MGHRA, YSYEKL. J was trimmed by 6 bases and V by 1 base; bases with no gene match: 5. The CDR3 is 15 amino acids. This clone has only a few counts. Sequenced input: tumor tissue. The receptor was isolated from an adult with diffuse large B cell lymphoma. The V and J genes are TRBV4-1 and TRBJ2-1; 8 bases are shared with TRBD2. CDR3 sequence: CASSQAGLGTNEQFF. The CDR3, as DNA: TGCGCCAGCAGCCAAGCGGGACTAGGTACCAATGAGCAGTTCTTC.